This T cell receptor beta chain was captured by sequencing in a study of Graves' ophthalmopathy and Graves' hyperthyroidism. Study details: Calling hyperthyroidism stable required that no ophthalmopathy show up within 18 months of follow-up. Study-level findings and limits: The blood repertoire also included most expanded thyroid clonotypes above 0.001 frequency.

Eligible hyperthyroidism cases comprised new diagnoses of under 2 months' duration in individuals aged 18 to 65. Lactation, pregnancy, uncontrolled infections and other autoimmune diseases were all grounds for excluding patients. Amplification targeted the TCR beta CDR3 regions, with RNA transcripts as the source material. HTBI primers were used in a first-round RT-PCR, which preceded a second-round multiplex PCR. TCRdb re-derived calls from the multiplex PCR reads in MiXCR, one entry per CDR3 protein. Here the sample spans over a million distinct CDR3 sequences, around a third being singletons. The CDR3 has 17 residues. V lost 4 bases to trimming and J lost 6 bases, with 22 bases between them. CDR1 SGHRS and CDR2 YFSETQ come from the germline V gene. This clonotype appeared many times. Its specificity is not known.

J is TRBJ1-4 and V is TRBV5-1, with D possibly being TRBD1 (5 bases). Sample: peripheral blood or thyroid tissue (not recorded which). This receptor was obtained from an adult man with Graves' hyperthyroidism. CDR3 sequence reads: CASSVLPIGAPDEKLFF. CDR3 sequence (DNA): TGCGCCAGCAGCGTCCTCCCAATAGGGGCGCCGGATGAAAAACTGTTTTTT.